Below, 22 T cell receptor beta chains from the same sample are listed, as sequenced in a study of blood T cell repertoires in COVID-19. The assay was immunoSEQ multiplex PCR, and TCRdb's table has in-frame clones only and misses some. The table shows about 160,000 clones, with about nine tenths occurring only once. Sample: peripheral blood. These receptors were collected from a man aged 80 or over with acute or convalescent COVID-19.

The rearrangement links TRBV10-2 to TRBJ2-1; 9 bases match TRBD2. J lost 5 bases, V lost 7 bases, and 9 bases had no gene match. Germline V gene sequence: CDR1 WSHSY, CDR2 SAAADI. This CDR3 is 15 amino acids long. DNA for the CDR3: TGCGCCAGCACCCAAGGGAGCGGGAGGAACAATGAGCAGTTCTTC. Its translation: CASTQGSGRNNEQFF.

This sequence joins TRBV10-3 and TRBJ1-3; D is unclear. The CDR3 has 14 residues. Per germline, CDR1 ENHRY and CDR2 SYGVKD. V shed 0 bases and J shed 4 bases, with 7 bases lying between them. Here the CDR3 reads CAISESENGNTIYF. In DNA form, the CDR3 reads TGTGCCATCAGTGAGTCAGAGAACGGAAACACCATATATTTT.

This chain uses TRBV3-1 (or the pseudogene TRBV3-2) with TRBJ1-1, with 7 bases lining up with TRBD1. V shed 4 bases, J shed 6 bases, and the junction held 5 bases outside the gene matches. Germline-derived CDR1 and CDR2 are LGHDT and YNNKEL (reference sequence). This CDR3 region has 13 residues. The CDR3 is CASSRDREAEAFF. In DNA, the CDR3 is TGTGCCAGCAGCCGTGACAGGGAGGCTGAAGCTTTCTTT.

CDR3 DNA sequence: TGTGCCAGCAGCACGGACAGGGCAGTGGGCGAGCAGTACTTC. Its translation is CASSTDRAVGEQYF. The genes are TRBV7-9 and TRBJ2-7; TRBD1 aligns across 8 bases. J was trimmed by 6 bases and V by 5 bases; bases with no gene match: 9. CDR1 SEHNR and CDR2 FQNEAQ come from the germline V gene (reference sequence). This CDR3 contains 14 residues.

This chain links TRBV7-9 with TRBJ2-1; 16 bases fit TRBD2. Germline assignment: CDR1 SEHNR and CDR2 FQNEAQ (reference sequence). The CDR3 is 17 residues long. V dropped 1 base and J dropped 9; count of bases not matched to a gene: 6. The CDR3 protein is CASSLVGTSGGAIEQFF. The DNA for the CDR3 is TGTGCCAGCAGCTTAGTAGGGACTAGCGGGGGGGCGATTGAGCAGTTCTTC.

Here the CDR3 DNA reads TGTGCCAGCAGTTTCGGACAGGGAAGCAATGAGCAGTTCTTC. This sequence encodes CASSFGQGSNEQFF. This chain uses TRBV27 with TRBJ2-1; TRBD1 matches 8 bases. Trimming cost V 3 bases and J 6 bases; bases outside gene matches: 4. Germline V gives CDR1 MNHEY, CDR2 SMNVEV (reference sequence). The CDR3 has 14 amino acids.

This clone was seen a single time. The CDR3 DNA is TGTGCCAGCAGCCAGTTGAGCGGGAACACTGAAGCTTTCTTT. This translates into CASSQLSGNTEAFF. V usage is TRBV3-1 (or the pseudogene TRBV3-2) and J usage is TRBJ1-1; D unresolved. The germline CDR1 and CDR2 sequences are LGHDT and YNNKEL (reference sequence). V was cut by 3 bases and J by 1 base, with 9 bases left in between. CDR3 size: 14 residues.

This rearrangement joins TRBV20-1 to TRBJ2-5; TRBD2 matches at 8 bases. In germline, CDR1 is DFQATT, CDR2 SNEGSKA (reference sequence). This CDR3 is built from 15 residues. V lost 6 bases to trimming and J lost 5 bases; unmatched junction nucleotides: 14. The CDR3 protein is CSASNGLAGGETQYF. The CDR3 DNA follows: TGCAGTGCCAGTAATGGACTAGCCGGGGGGGAGACCCAGTACTTC.

DNA for the CDR3: TGTGCCAGCAGTTCCACGACAAATATAGCCAAAAACATTCAGTACTTC. Translation: CASSSTTNIAKNIQYF. The genes are TRBV28 and TRBJ2-4; D gene unclear. The CDR3 totals 16 residues. Germline-derived CDR1 and CDR2 are MDHEN and SYDVKM. V was shortened by 4 bases and J by 0 bases, with 13 bases between the two germline ends. Filled out from reference TRBV28 and TRBJ2-4, the complete variable domain reads DVKVTQSSRYLVKRTGEKVFLECVQDMDHENMFWYRQDPGLGLRLIYFSYDVKMKEKGDIPEGYSVSREKKERFSLILESASTNQTSMYLCASSSTTNIAKNIQYFGAGTRLSVL.

The chain combines TRBV19 with TRBJ2-1; 7 nucleotides match TRBD2. The CDR3 covers 16 residues. The V segment lost 6 bases and the J segment 1 base; nucleotides outside the gene matches: 9. CDR1 is LNHDA and CDR2 is SQIVND in the germline V gene (reference sequence). CDR3 bases: TGTGCCAGTAGCAACCCACTAGCGCCGTCCTACAATGAGCAGTTCTTC. As protein: CASSNPLAPSYNEQFF.

The chain couples TRBV28 to TRBJ2-7; 9 nucleotides line up with TRBD1. Germline CDR1 is MDHEN and CDR2 is SYDVKM. V lost 7 bases to trimming and J lost 3 bases; unmatched junction nucleotides: 10. This CDR3 is 15 amino acids long. The CDR3 nucleotides are TGTGCCAGCAAAATGCCGGGACAGGGAAGCTACGAGCAGTACTTC. Its translation: CASKMPGQGSYEQYF.

This chain uses TRBV18 with TRBJ2-5; unclear D gene. Germline V gene sequence: CDR1 KGHSH, CDR2 LQKENI. The CDR3 is 14 amino acids. Trimming took off 5 bases at V and 2 bases at J, with 12 bases between the two ends. The CDR3 sequence is CASSNIAAQETQYF. CDR3 nucleotides: TGTGCCAGCTCAAACATCGCGGCTCAAGAGACCCAGTACTTC.

This sequence joins TRBV6-2 or TRBV6-3 and TRBJ2-7; the D gene is possibly TRBD2 (6 bases). This CDR3 is built from 15 residues. CDR1 and CDR2 from the germline V gene are MNHEY and SVGEGT. Trimming cost V 5 bases and J 0 bases, with 14 bases left between them. CDR3 region: CASSNLAWSSYEQYF. DNA of the CDR3: TGTGCCAGCAGTAACCTAGCGTGGAGCTCCTACGAGCAGTACTTC.

This chain connects TRBV5-1 to TRBJ2-1; the D gene is possibly TRBD1 (6 bases). V lost 2 bases and J 2 bases, leaving 14 bases between the germline ends. This CDR3 has 16 residues. Germline V gives CDR1 SGHRS, CDR2 YFSETQ. The CDR3 sequence: CASSFGLDRPYNEQFF. The DNA for the CDR3 is TGCGCCAGCAGCTTTGGTTTGGACAGACCCTACAATGAGCAGTTCTTC.

This chain joins TRBV29-1 and TRBJ2-1; TRBD2 might be the D (6 bases). The CDR3 has 14 amino acids. Trimming took 2 bases from V and 0 from J, leaving 8 bases between them. Germline CDR1 and CDR2: SQVTM and ANQGSEA. The CDR3 nucleotides read TGCAGCGTTGAAAGACTAGTCTCCTACAATGAGCAGTTCTTC. This codes for CSVERLVSYNEQFF.

The chain links TRBV19 to TRBJ2-1; 9 nucleotides align to TRBD2. The CDR3 spans 15 residues. Per germline, CDR1 LNHDA and CDR2 SQIVND (reference sequence). The junction had 9 bases not matched to a gene; V was cut back by 10 bases and J by 2 bases. CDR3 nucleotide sequence: TGTGCCACCTGGAACAGCGGGGGGCCCTACAATGAGCAGTTCTTC. It is translated as CATWNSGGPYNEQFF.

This chain links TRBV29-1 with TRBJ1-4, with 11 positions matching TRBD1. V trimming: 6 bases; J trimming: 6 bases; junction bases outside the gene matches: 6. The CDR3 consists of 14 residues. CDR1 SQVTM and CDR2 ANQGSEA come from the germline V gene. The CDR3 sequence: CSVDVGQGDEKLFF. The CDR3 nucleotides read TGCAGCGTGGACGTGGGACAGGGGGATGAAAAACTGTTTTTT.

This rearrangement joins TRBV7-2 to TRBJ2-2; TRBD1 matches at 9 bases. The CDR3 has 18 amino acids. Per the germline V gene, CDR1 is SGHTA and CDR2 is FQGNSA. Trimming took 1 base from V and 4 from J; bases not matched to a gene: 10. The CDR3 loop is CASSLVGGGQGPTGELFF. The CDR3 DNA follows: TGTGCCAGCAGCTTAGTGGGCGGGGGACAGGGACCCACCGGGGAGCTGTTTTTT.

The chain carries TRBV18 and TRBJ2-1; 9 bases agree with TRBD2. The J segment lost 8 bases and the V segment lost 3 bases, leaving 8 bases of the junction unmatched. CDR3 length: 15 amino acids. CDR1 and CDR2 from the germline V gene are KGHSH and LQKENI. The CDR3 region has the DNA TGTGCCAGCTCACCCTTAGCGGGAGAGGGCCATGAGCAGTTCTTC. Protein product: CASSPLAGEGHEQFF. Full variable domain (rest looked up from reference TRBV18 and TRBJ2-1): NAGVMQNPRHLVRRRGQEARLRCSPMKGHSHVYWYRQLPEEGLKFMVYLQKENIIDESGMPKERFSAEFPKEGPSILRIQQVVRGDSAAYFCASSPLAGEGHEQFFGPGTRLTVL.

This rearrangement joins TRBV10-3 to TRBJ2-7; maybe TRBD1 (5 bases). Trimming took 4 bases from V and 0 from J, leaving 13 bases between them. CDR1 is ENHRY and CDR2 is SYGVKD in the germline V gene. This CDR3 spans 15 amino acids. For the CDR3, the DNA is TGTGCCATCAGTGTGGTCACAGGAGTCTCCTACGAGCAGTACTTC. Its protein is CAISVVTGVSYEQYF.

This clone was detected once. The junction departs from germline at one end; a sequencing error may be responsible. The chain uses TRBV19 and TRBJ1-2; 7 nucleotides agree with TRBD1. CDR1 is LNHDA and CDR2 is SQIVND in the germline V gene (reference sequence). The CDR3 is 13 amino acids. The CDR3 region has the DNA TGTGCCAGTAGTATAGATGTCAACAGGGGACCAGCCTTC. It translates to CASSIDVNRGPAF.

The V gene is TRBV7-9, the J gene TRBJ2-7; 9 bases map to TRBD1. The trim removed 3 bases at V and 9 bases at J, leaving 9 bases unmatched. In germline, CDR1 is SEHNR, CDR2 FQNEAQ (reference sequence). The CDR3 is 14 residues long. CDR3: CASSLGQGNVGQYF. The CDR3 region has the DNA TGTGCCAGCAGCTTGGGACAGGGAAACGTCGGGCAGTACTTC.